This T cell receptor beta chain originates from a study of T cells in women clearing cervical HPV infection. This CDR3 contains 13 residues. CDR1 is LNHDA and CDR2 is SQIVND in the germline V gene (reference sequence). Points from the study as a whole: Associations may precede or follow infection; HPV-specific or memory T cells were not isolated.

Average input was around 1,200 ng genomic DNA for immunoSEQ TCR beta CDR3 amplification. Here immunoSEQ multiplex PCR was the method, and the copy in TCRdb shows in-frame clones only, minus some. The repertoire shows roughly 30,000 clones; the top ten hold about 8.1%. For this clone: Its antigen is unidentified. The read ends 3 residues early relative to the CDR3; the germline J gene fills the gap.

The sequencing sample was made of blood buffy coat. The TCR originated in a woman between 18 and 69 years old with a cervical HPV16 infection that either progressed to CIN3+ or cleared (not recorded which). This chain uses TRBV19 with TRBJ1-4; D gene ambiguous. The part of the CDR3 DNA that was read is TGTGCCAGTAGTCGATTTCAAGCCAACGTA. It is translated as CASSRFQANV. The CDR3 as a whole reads CASSRFQANVLFF.